These 4 T cell receptor beta chains came from one sample sequenced in a study of identical twins. TCRdb used MiXCR to reprocess the 5' RACE reads, holding one entry per CDR3 protein. The table has 500,000 to 650,000 distinct CDR3 sequences, roughly 7.1% seen once. The sample also formed part of further work on yellow fever vaccine responses in identical twins.

The sample taken for sequencing was PBMCs. The receptors originated from a woman aged 18-29 years in good health.

This clonotype was seen a handful of times. The chain combines TRBV29-1 with TRBJ2-5; unclear D gene. The V gene lost 7 bases and the J gene lost 0 bases, with 3 bases spanning the gap. The germline V gene encodes CDR1 SQVTM and CDR2 ANQGSEA. The CDR3 loop spans 10 amino acids. The CDR3 nucleotides are TGCAGCGGGTACCAAGAGACCCAGTACTTC. Its translation: CSGYQETQYF.

This clonotype was seen ten or more times. The rearrangement joins TRBV6-5 to TRBJ2-1; the D is unclear. The germline V and J ends were trimmed by 2 bases and 5 bases, with 16 bases remaining between them. Germline lookup yields CDR1 MNHEY and CDR2 SVGAGI. The CDR3 runs to 16 residues. DNA for the CDR3: TGTGCCAGCAGTTACGGCTTCGACCGAAACCACAATGAGCAGTTCTTC. Translating it yields CASSYGFDRNHNEQFF.

The chain recombines TRBV10-2 with TRBJ2-3; D is ambiguous. CDR3 size: 15 residues. Looked up from germline, CDR1 is WSHSY and CDR2 is SAAADI. V shed 6 bases and J shed 1 base, with 14 bases lying between them. The CDR3 DNA reads as TGCGCCAGCAGCAAAATTGGGGAACGCACAGATACGCAGTATTTT. This encodes CASSKIGERTDTQYF.

This clonotype has just a few counts. The chain has TRBV7-9 and TRBJ2-7; 9 nucleotides agree with TRBD2. CDR1 SEHNR and CDR2 FQNEAQ come from the germline V gene (reference sequence). J was trimmed by 6 bases and V by 5 bases; bases with no gene match: 11. This CDR3 comprises 15 residues. CDR3 in amino acids: CASSGSGGATTEQYF. CDR3 DNA sequence: TGTGCCAGCAGCGGTAGCGGGGGAGCCACTACCGAGCAGTACTTC.